One and the same sample provided the 25 T cell receptor beta chains below, sequenced in a study of T-cell reconstitution after alpha-beta-depleted transplantation in children. Using unique molecular identifiers, the investigators prepared the TCRbeta library. MiXCR, applied by TCRdb to the PCR reads, yields one record per CDR3 protein. The sample includes hundreds of thousands of distinct CDR3 sequences, about a sixth of them seen just once. The sample was PBMCs from the stem cell graft donor, taken from the stem cell graft. These receptors were collected from a human donor who donated a stem cell graft to a child with acute lymphoblastic leukemia.

This clonotype was seen many times. The rearrangement uses TRBV9 and TRBJ2-1; 10 nucleotides align to TRBD2. The J segment lost 9 bases and the V segment lost 4 bases, leaving 13 bases of the junction unmatched. The CDR3 consists of 16 residues. Germline V gene sequence: CDR1 SGDLS, CDR2 YYNGEE. CDR3: CASSPSGSHRGGEQFF. For the CDR3, the DNA is TGTGCCAGCAGCCCTAGCGGGAGCCATAGGGGGGGTGAGCAGTTCTTC.

The chain uses TRBV20-1 and TRBJ2-7; 7 bases are a match to TRBD1. J lost 6 bases, V lost 7 bases, and 12 bases had no gene match. The CDR3 covers 13 residues. CDR1 is DFQATT, CDR2 SNEGSKA, per germline (reference sequence). The CDR3, as DNA: TGCAGTGGACCTAGACAGGGAAACTCCGAGCAGTACTTC. Its protein is CSGPRQGNSEQYF.

About this clonotype: The junction departs from the called germline gene at one end, perhaps through a read error. The V gene is TRBV12-3 or TRBV12-4, the J gene TRBJ1-1; D ambiguous. This CDR3 comprises 16 residues. CDR3 sequence: CVSSVSDLSGGTEAFF. The CDR3 DNA reads as TGTGTCAGCAGTGTCTCGGATCTTTCGGGAGGAACTGAAGCTTTCTTT.

In this sample, this clonotype turned up a few times. The V call is TRBV24-1, the J call TRBJ2-7, with TRBD1 matching over 8 bases. J gave up 0 bases and V 8 bases, and 11 bases lay outside the gene matches. CDR1 and CDR2 (germline): KGHDR, SFDVKD. The length of the CDR3 is 16 residues. The CDR3 spells CATNYRDRLSSYEQYF. CDR3 in DNA: TGTGCCACCAATTACAGGGACAGGCTGTCCTCCTACGAGCAGTACTTC.

The V call is TRBV12-3 or TRBV12-4, the J call TRBJ2-4, with 9 bases identical to TRBD1. This CDR3 spans 13 amino acids. V was pared by 7 bases and J by 7 bases, with 5 bases of the junction left unmatched. The CDR3 nucleotides read TGTGCCAGCACCCGAGGACAGGGGAACATTCAGTACTTC. It encodes CASTRGQGNIQYF.

The chain employs TRBV5-1 and TRBJ2-1, with 10 bases aligning to TRBD2. Trimming removed 0 bases from V and 10 bases from J; junction bases left unmatched: 7. The CDR3 loop spans 15 amino acids. Germline V gives CDR1 SGHRS, CDR2 YFSETQ. Here the CDR3 DNA reads TGCGCCAGCAGCTTGGTAGGGACTAGCGTAAGCGAGCAGTTCTTC. Its translation is CASSLVGTSVSEQFF.

This clonotype showed up just a few times. V is TRBV5-1 and J is TRBJ2-1; D is unclear. The CDR3 contains 14 residues. Germline values: CDR1 SGHRS, CDR2 YFSETQ. V was trimmed by 0 bases and J by 3 bases, leaving 7 bases between them. CDR3 DNA sequence: TGCGCCAGCAGCTTGGAGACCTACTACAATGAGCAGTTCTTC. Translating gives CASSLETYYNEQFF.

The chain uses TRBV10-1 and TRBJ2-3, with a weak D call TRBD2 (6 bases). Germline assignment: CDR1 WNHNN and CDR2 SYGVQD (reference sequence). The CDR3 consists of 15 residues. V was clipped by 8 bases and J by 4 bases, with 19 bases between them. The chain's CDR3 is CASGHIGGNADTQYF. The CDR3 nucleotides are TGCGCCAGCGGGCATATTGGCGGGAACGCAGATACGCAGTATTTT.

The genes are TRBV3-1 and TRBJ1-5; no clear D. The CDR3 consists of 18 residues. Germline V gene sequence: CDR1 LGHDT, CDR2 YNNKEL (reference sequence). The germline V and J ends were trimmed by 1 base and 1 base, with 17 bases remaining between them. CDR3 DNA: TGTGCCAGCAGCCAAGCTCGACCCCCAAGAAGAAGCAATCAGCCCCAGCATTTT. It translates to CASSQARPPRRSNQPQHF.

The genes are TRBV5-1 and TRBJ2-1, with TRBD2 matching over 7 bases. V was clipped by 1 base and J by 4 bases; unmatched bases: 5. The CDR3 spans 15 residues. Looked up from germline, CDR1 is SGHRS and CDR2 is YFSETQ. In nucleotides, the CDR3 is TGCGCCAGCAGCTTGCGGGGAGGGGAGTACAATGAGCAGTTCTTC. Protein product: CASSLRGGEYNEQFF.

V usage is TRBV12-3 or TRBV12-4 and J usage is TRBJ1-3; no definite D call. This CDR3 is 15 amino acids long. The V end lost 2 bases, the J end lost 3 bases, and 11 bases lay between the germline ends. CDR3 DNA sequence: TGTGCCAGCAGTTTAACGTCCGGGGTTGGAAACACCATATATTTT. Its translation is CASSLTSGVGNTIYF.

This clonotype appeared once. This rearrangement joins TRBV15 to TRBJ1-2; 10 nucleotides match TRBD1. V was clipped by 5 bases and J by 4 bases; unmatched bases: 10. CDR1 is LNHNV and CDR2 is YYDKDF in the germline V gene (reference sequence). This CDR3 is 16 amino acids long. The CDR3 sequence is CATSSRPGQGSYGYTF. In nucleotides, the CDR3 is TGTGCCACCAGCTCACGGCCGGGACAGGGGTCCTATGGCTACACCTTC.

There are a few counts of this clonotype. This chain uses TRBV15 with TRBJ1-5, with D unclear. V dropped 0 bases and J dropped 6 bases, with 6 bases sitting between them. CDR1 and CDR2 (germline): LNHNV, YYDKDF (reference sequence). The CDR3 sequence is 13 residues long. Written as DNA, the CDR3 is TGTGCCACCAGCAGAGATTTGGTTCAGCCCCAGCATTTT. Residues: CATSRDLVQPQHF.

This clonotype was observed at least ten times. This CDR3 is CASSLGGDEQYF. The CDR3 DNA reads as TGCGCCAGCAGCTTGGGTGGAGACGAGCAGTACTTC. The chain links TRBV5-1 to TRBJ2-7; D is undetermined. Trimming took 0 bases from V and 5 from J, leaving 6 bases between them. The CDR3 is 12 residues long. Per germline, CDR1 SGHRS and CDR2 YFSETQ.

This clonotype was picked up a small number of times. CDR3 in DNA: TGCAGTGCACGACCGGGACTAGCGGGACGTGAGCAGTACTTC. It specifies CSARPGLAGREQYF. The genes are TRBV20-1 and TRBJ2-7, with 13 positions matching TRBD2. Per the germline V gene, CDR1 is DFQATT and CDR2 is SNEGSKA (reference sequence). The CDR3 consists of 14 residues. V shed 6 bases, J shed 7 bases, and the junction held 9 bases outside the gene matches.

Only a few counts were recorded for this clonotype. J is TRBJ1-5 and V is TRBV11-2, with D unresolved. The CDR3 has 14 amino acids. The germline gives CDR1 SGHAT, CDR2 FQNNGV. Between the trimmed V and J ends, which lost 5 bases and 0 bases, there was a span of 8 bases. This CDR3 is CASSADFSNQPQHF. In nucleotides, the CDR3 is TGTGCCAGCAGCGCCGACTTTAGCAATCAGCCCCAGCATTTT.

The V call is TRBV27, the J call TRBJ2-7; the D gene is possibly TRBD1 (5 bases). The germline CDR1 and CDR2 sequences are MNHEY and SMNVEV (reference sequence). The length of the CDR3 is 14 residues. V shed 4 bases and J shed 3 bases, with 13 bases lying between them. The CDR3 DNA reads TGTGCCAGCAGTTGGGGCGCTAACTTCTACGAGCAGTACTTC. Translating it yields CASSWGANFYEQYF.

V usage is TRBV4-1 and J usage is TRBJ1-6; D ambiguous. With 0 bases removed from V and 8 bases from J, the gap between germline ends came to 11 bases. CDR3 length equals 15 residues. Looked up from germline, CDR1 is MGHRA and CDR2 is YSYEKL. CDR3 coding DNA: TGCGCCAGCAGCCAAGAGCACATTCAATATTCACCCCTCCACTTT. Its translation is CASSQEHIQYSPLHF.

This clonotype has just a few counts. The V and J genes are TRBV6-5 and TRBJ2-7; D ambiguous. This CDR3 contains 16 residues. The V gene lost 0 bases and the J gene lost 0 bases, with 12 bases spanning the gap. The germline V gene encodes CDR1 MNHEY and CDR2 SVGAGI. The CDR3 sequence: CASSYSTRLSSYEQYF. CDR3 nucleotide sequence: TGTGCCAGCAGTTACTCGACCCGGCTTTCCTCCTACGAGCAGTACTTC.

The chain employs TRBV27 and TRBJ2-1; D is perhaps TRBD2 (6 bases). This CDR3 region has 14 residues. Germline CDR1 and CDR2: MNHEY and SMNVEV (reference sequence). Trimming removed 5 bases from V and 5 bases from J, with 13 bases in between. The CDR3 reads CASSNLASHNEQFF. CDR3 coding DNA: TGTGCCAGCAGTAATCTAGCGTCCCACAATGAGCAGTTCTTC.

This clonotype came up a few times. The chain combines TRBV18 with TRBJ1-1; tentatively, D is TRBD1 (6 bases). The germline gives CDR1 KGHSH, CDR2 LQKENI. This CDR3 comprises 14 residues. V was trimmed by 3 bases and J by 4 bases, leaving 12 bases between them. DNA for the CDR3: TGTGCCAGCTCACCCACAGGGAGTAGCACTGAAGCTTTCTTT. This translates into CASSPTGSSTEAFF.

This chain connects TRBV29-1 to TRBJ2-7; a possible D gene is TRBD1 (6 bases). CDR1 is SQVTM and CDR2 is ANQGSEA in the germline V gene. The CDR3 runs 15 residues. The V end lost 0 bases, the J end lost 3 bases, and 15 bases lay between the germline ends. CDR3 coding DNA: TGCAGCGTTGAAGATAAGGAGACAGGATACTACGAGCAGTACTTC. This translates into CSVEDKETGYYEQYF.

The chain joins TRBV5-1 to TRBJ2-1; either TRBD1 or TRBD2 may supply D (5 bases each). CDR3 length: 13 residues. Per the germline V gene, CDR1 is SGHRS and CDR2 is YFSETQ. V shed 4 bases and J shed 7 bases, with 12 bases lying between them. In nucleotides, the CDR3 is TGCGCCAGCAGCCGAGGGACGGAGAATGAGCAGTTCTTC. Residues: CASSRGTENEQFF.

This clonotype was picked up a small number of times. The chain is built from TRBV6-2 or TRBV6-3 and TRBJ2-3; no clear D gene. CDR1 MNHEY and CDR2 SVGEGT come from the germline V gene. With 6 bases removed from V and 1 base from J, the gap between germline ends came to 20 bases. This CDR3 region has 17 residues. CDR3 in amino acids: CASRRSVRASRTDTQYF. The CDR3 DNA reads TGTGCCAGCAGGAGGTCAGTTCGAGCGTCACGCACAGATACGCAGTATTTT.

There are many counts of this clonotype. DNA for the CDR3: TGTGCCATCTGGGGGGCCGGGGAGCTGTTTTTT. This codes for CAIWGAGELFF. The J gene is TRBJ2-2, the V gene TRBV6-6, with D possibly being TRBD2 (6 bases). The V end lost 10 bases, the J end lost 6 bases, and 9 bases lay between the germline ends. In germline, CDR1 is MNHNY, CDR2 SVGAGI (reference sequence). The CDR3 totals 11 residues.